These 16 T cell receptor beta chains were sequenced from one sample in a study of a mutant IDH1 vaccine in newly diagnosed glioma. Time point reported: week 11, during vaccination. A 20-mer mutant IDH1 peptide at 300 ug was injected subcutaneously with topical imiquimod. Using immunoSEQ multiplex PCR, the repertoire was profiled, and TCRdb retains in-frame clones only, with some absent. The table includes around 120,000 clones, around 80% detected once. Their cognate antigens are unknown. The sample here was PBMCs, taken from a glioma patient whose treatment included an IDH1 peptide vaccine. The origin of the receptors is a man in his forties or fifties with glioma.

The chain combines TRBV2 with TRBJ1-3; D is unresolved. Trimming pared 3 bases from V and 0 bases from J, leaving 9 bases between. Germline V CDR1 and CDR2: SNHLY, FYNNEI. CDR3 length equals 15 residues. In nucleotides, the CDR3 is TGTGCCAGCAGTGATGTGGGCCTCTCTGGAAACACCATATATTTT. Protein sequence: CASSDVGLSGNTIYF.

The chain combines TRBV6-5 with TRBJ2-1; 11 bases fit TRBD2. The CDR3 totals 16 residues. V was pared by 4 bases and J by 8 bases, with 10 bases of the junction left unmatched. Germline CDR1 MNHEY, CDR2 SVGAGI. Here the CDR3 DNA reads TGTGCCAGCAGTTCCTTAGCGGGAGGGTTTACCCATGAGCAGTTCTTC. It encodes CASSSLAGGFTHEQFF.

The V and J genes are TRBV7-9 and TRBJ2-7; either TRBD1 or TRBD2 may fit D (5 bases each). The V end was cut by 5 bases, the J end by 0 bases, with 20 bases between. Looked up from germline, CDR1 is SEHNR and CDR2 is FQNEAQ (reference sequence). This CDR3 spans 17 amino acids. Here the CDR3 reads CASSPGMMGESSYEQYF. The CDR3, as DNA: TGTGCCAGCAGCCCAGGGATGATGGGGGAGAGCTCCTACGAGCAGTACTTC.

The rearrangement uses TRBV4-2 and TRBJ1-3; no reliable D call. This CDR3 comprises 16 residues. The germline gives CDR1 LGHNA, CDR2 YNFKEQ. Trimming stripped 0 bases from V and 0 bases from J, with 9 bases between. CDR3 bases: TGTGCCAGCAGCCAAGACCGCAGTCTCTCTGGAAACACCATATATTTT. It codes for CASSQDRSLSGNTIYF.

The chain employs TRBV18 and TRBJ2-3, with TRBD2 matching over 8 bases. The CDR3 extends over 14 amino acids. The germline V gene encodes CDR1 KGHSH and CDR2 LQKENI. The V gene end was trimmed by 3 bases and the J gene end by 5 bases; junction bases not matched to a gene: 4. The CDR3 spells CASSPPAGVDTQYF. The CDR3 bases are TGTGCCAGCTCACCCCCAGCGGGAGTAGATACGCAGTATTTT.

The rearrangement uses TRBV7-2 and TRBJ1-2, with 7 positions matching TRBD1. V lost 0 bases to trimming and J lost 5 bases; unmatched junction nucleotides: 3. The CDR3 sequence is 14 residues long. Germline CDR1 is SGHTA and CDR2 is FQGNSA. This CDR3 reads CASSLAQGEYGYTF. CDR3 in DNA: TGTGCCAGCAGCTTAGCCCAGGGGGAATATGGCTACACCTTC.

This chain joins TRBV6-5 and TRBJ2-7, with unresolved D. The CDR3 totals 12 residues. Trimming shortened V by 6 bases and J by 3 bases, and 9 bases separated the two germline ends. Germline-derived CDR1 and CDR2 are MNHEY and SVGAGI. The DNA for the CDR3 is TGTGCCAGCAGGACGGCGAGCTACGAGCAGTACTTC. Protein: CASRTASYEQYF.

The chain recombines TRBV7-9 with TRBJ2-4; D call uncertain. The CDR3 consists of 15 residues. Trimming stripped 1 base from V and 4 bases from J, with 11 bases between. Germline CDR1 and CDR2: SEHNR and FQNEAQ (reference sequence). The CDR3 DNA sequence: TGTGCCAGCAGCTTAGTCGGTGGATTTAAAAACATTCAGTACTTC. It encodes CASSLVGGFKNIQYF. Supplemented by reference TRBV7-9 and TRBJ2-4, the full variable domain reads DTGVSQNPRHKITKRGQNVTFRCDPISEHNRLYWYRQTLGQGPEFLTYFQNEAQLEKSRLLSDRFSAERPKGSFSTLEIQRTEQGDSAMYLCASSLVGGFKNIQYFGAGTRLSVL.

The chain links TRBV7-2 to TRBJ2-7, with 9 bases that match TRBD2. CDR1 is SGHTA and CDR2 is FQGNSA in the germline V gene. This CDR3 comprises 15 residues. J was trimmed by 2 bases and V by 5 bases; bases with no gene match: 7. The CDR3: CASSTTSGPTYEQYF. The CDR3 coding sequence is TGTGCCAGCAGCACTACTAGCGGGCCAACCTACGAGCAGTACTTC.

There are a few counts of this clone. The V gene is TRBV5-1, the J gene TRBJ2-5; 7 bases line up with TRBD2. The ends lost 2 bases at V and 5 bases at J; junction bases unmatched: 3. Germline V CDR1 and CDR2: SGHRS, YFSETQ. CDR3 length equals 13 residues. The CDR3 loop reads CASSLNGRETQYF. CDR3 sequence (DNA): TGCGCCAGCAGCTTAAACGGGAGGGAGACCCAGTACTTC.

The chain carries TRBV7-2 and TRBJ1-1, with D possibly TRBD1 on 6 matching bases. CDR3 size: 15 residues. V lost 1 base, J lost 1 base, and 10 bases lay in between. Germline V gene data show CDR1 as SGHTA and CDR2 as FQGNSA. As DNA, the CDR3 is TGTGCCAGCAGCTTAGACAGGGCGGGGAACACTGAAGCTTTCTTT. This gives the protein CASSLDRAGNTEAFF.

The chain employs TRBV5-4 and TRBJ2-1, with TRBD2 matching 13 bases. The CDR3 runs to 19 residues. The germline gives CDR1 SGHNT, CDR2 YYREEE (reference sequence). The V gene end was trimmed by 3 bases and the J gene end by 0 bases; junction bases not matched to a gene: 9. CDR3 nucleotides: TGTGCCAGCAGCTCGCCGGGACTAGCGGGGACTAACTCCTACAATGAGCAGTTCTTC. This sequence encodes CASSSPGLAGTNSYNEQFF.

The chain recombines TRBV7-3 with TRBJ2-3; TRBD2 aligns across 12 bases. J gave up 4 bases and V 5 bases, and 13 bases lay outside the gene matches. This CDR3 comprises 18 residues. CDR1 and CDR2 (germline): SGHTA, FQGTGA. CDR3 in amino acids: CASSPIPTSGRIADTQYF. The CDR3 DNA follows: TGTGCCAGCAGCCCCATCCCTACTAGCGGGAGGATTGCAGATACGCAGTATTTT. The complete variable domain, with remaining parts taken from reference TRBV7-3 and TRBJ2-3, reads GAGVSQTPSNKVTEKGKYVELRCDPISGHTALYWYRQSLGQGPEFLIYFQGTGAADDSGLPNDRFFAVRPEGSVSTLKIQRTERGDSAVYLCASSPIPTSGRIADTQYFGPGTRLTVL.

This clone was observed a few times. V is TRBV27 and J is TRBJ2-2; perhaps TRBD1 as D (6 bases). CDR1 and CDR2 (germline): MNHEY, SMNVEV (reference sequence). V lost 5 bases, J lost 4 bases, and 29 bases lay in between. The CDR3 sequence is 20 residues long. The CDR3 DNA reads as TGTGCCAGCAGTCCCCACAGGGTTAGGGCGCCTAGTTCCCCCACCGGGGAGCTGTTTTTT. It yields the protein CASSPHRVRAPSSPTGELFF.

CDR3 nucleotide sequence: TGCAGTATTTTAGGCCCCCAAGAGACCCAGTACTTC. Translated: CSILGPQETQYF. The chain couples TRBV29-1 to TRBJ2-5; D is uncertain. The CDR3 extends over 12 amino acids. The V gene's germline CDR1 is SQVTM and CDR2 ANQGSEA. Full variable domain (remainder filled in from reference TRBV29-1 and TRBJ2-5): SAVISQKPSRDICQRGTSLTIQCQVDSQVTMMFWYRQQPGQSLTLIATANQGSEATYESGFVIDKFPISRPNLTFSTLTVSNMSPEDSSIYLCSILGPQETQYFGPGTRLLVL.

The rearrangement joins TRBV28 to TRBJ2-1; tentatively, D is TRBD2 (6 bases). Germline CDR1 is MDHEN and CDR2 is SYDVKM. The germline V and J ends were trimmed by 6 bases and 8 bases, with 14 bases remaining between them. The CDR3 is made up of 13 amino acids. CDR3 amino acids: CASSPGGRDEQFF. In DNA form, the CDR3 reads TGTGCCAGCAGCCCCGGAGGGCGGGATGAGCAGTTCTTC.